What follows are 24 T cell receptor beta chains derived from one specimen sequenced in a study of response to subunit inactivated influenza vaccine. From the RT-PCR reads, TCRdb called clonotypes with MiXCR, one entry per CDR3 protein. The top ten clones hold more than 9.5% of a sample with 500,000 to 600,000 distinct CDR3 sequences, about 15% of them seen once. The sample here was PBMCs from blood, taken approximately 13 days after vaccination. The receptors derive from a man in his fifties or sixties who received an inactivated influenza vaccine.

This clonotype was seen a handful of times. The rearrangement uses TRBV11-2 and TRBJ1-2, with a weak D call TRBD1 (6 bases). From germline, CDR1 is SGHAT and CDR2 FQNNGV. The ends were cut back, 8 bases at V and 2 bases at J, with 18 bases in the middle. CDR3 length equals 15 residues. The CDR3, as DNA: TGTGCCAGCCGGCCCTCCGGGACATTAAACTATGGCTACACCTTC. It encodes CASRPSGTLNYGYTF.

The chain has TRBV10-3 and TRBJ2-7; D ambiguous. The CDR3 totals 15 residues. Germline CDR1 reads ENHRY; CDR2 reads SYGVKD. Between the trimmed V and J ends, which lost 0 bases and 3 bases, there was a span of 12 bases. The CDR3 DNA is TGTGCCATCAGTGAGTCGACTTTTGGCGGCTACGAGCAGTACTTC. It codes for CAISESTFGGYEQYF.

The sample holds many counts of this clonotype. V gene TRBV28 combines with J gene TRBJ2-2; TRBD2 matches at 10 bases. The junction had 3 bases not matched to a gene; V was cut back by 6 bases and J by 2 bases. This CDR3 is 15 amino acids long. Germline CDR1 MDHEN, CDR2 SYDVKM. The CDR3 sequence is CASRLAGVNTGELFF. CDR3 nucleotide sequence: TGTGCCAGCAGGCTAGCGGGGGTCAACACCGGGGAGCTGTTTTTT.

This clonotype was seen a few times. This sequence joins TRBV29-1 and TRBJ2-5; D gene unclear. The V gene's germline CDR1 is SQVTM and CDR2 ANQGSEA. V was clipped by 5 bases and J by 1 base, with 8 bases between them. CDR3 length: 12 amino acids. Here the CDR3 reads CSVKQTQETQYF. CDR3 DNA: TGCAGCGTTAAGCAGACCCAAGAGACCCAGTACTTC.

This clonotype was found a few times. CDR3 amino acids: CASSYEGSTDTQYF. For the CDR3, the DNA is TGTGCCAGCAGTTACGAAGGGTCCACAGATACGCAGTATTTT. The J gene is TRBJ2-3, the V gene TRBV6-5; no firm D call. The CDR3 contains 14 residues. V gave up 2 bases and J gave up 2 bases, with 8 bases separating them. The germline V gene encodes CDR1 MNHEY and CDR2 SVGAGI.

V gene TRBV6-5 combines with J gene TRBJ2-2; a weak D match, TRBD2 (5 bases). The CDR3 has 14 amino acids. Germline CDR1 and CDR2: MNHEY and SVGAGI. The V and J ends lost 4 bases and 7 bases respectively, with 13 bases between them. The CDR3 DNA sequence: TGTGCCAGCAGTTTTATGGGAGTTTACGGGGAGCTGTTTTTT. Protein: CASSFMGVYGELFF.

The chain employs TRBV20-1 and TRBJ2-3; 8 bases map to TRBD2. Germline V gene data show CDR1 as DFQATT and CDR2 as SNEGSKA (reference sequence). CDR3 size: 15 residues. With 5 bases clipped from V and 4 bases from J, the junction kept 11 bases outside the gene matches. The DNA of the CDR3 is TGCAGTGCTTCTGAGGACGGACTAGCAGCAGATACGCAGTATTTT. It codes for CSASEDGLAADTQYF.

V is TRBV7-9 and J is TRBJ1-1; D is unresolved. Trimming left V 5 bases short and J 11 bases short, with 12 bases between. In germline, CDR1 is SEHNR, CDR2 FQNEAQ (reference sequence). CDR3 length: 11 residues. CDR3 nucleotide sequence: TGTGCCAGCAGCCTGTACTTTGGTGCTTTCTTT. Protein: CASSLYFGAFF.

This clonotype appeared many times. V gene TRBV20-1 combines with J gene TRBJ1-1; D is undetermined. The CDR3 runs 13 residues. The ends were cut back, 0 bases at V and 8 bases at J, with 13 bases in the middle. CDR1 is DFQATT and CDR2 is SNEGSKA in the germline V gene (reference sequence). The CDR3 DNA reads TGCAGTGCTAGAGAGCGTACCAGATCGGAAGCTTTCTTT. Amino acid sequence: CSARERTRSEAFF.

The gene calls are TRBV29-1 and TRBJ1-1; D remains unclear. This CDR3 comprises 13 residues. Germline lookup yields CDR1 SQVTM and CDR2 ANQGSEA. The V end was cut by 4 bases, the J end by 3 bases, with 12 bases between. The CDR3 bases are TGCAGCGTTGGTGTGGGCTCACACACTGAAGCTTTCTTT. The encoded protein is CSVGVGSHTEAFF.

This clonotype was found a few times. The chain employs TRBV15 and TRBJ1-1, with 8 bases that match TRBD1. The germline CDR1 and CDR2 sequences are LNHNV and YYDKDF (reference sequence). Trimming took 1 base from V and 0 from J; bases not matched to a gene: 4. CDR3 length: 16 residues. In nucleotides, the CDR3 is TGTGCCACCAGCAGAGGACAGGGGTTTATGAACACTGAAGCTTTCTTT. Amino acid sequence: CATSRGQGFMNTEAFF.

This clonotype was found a few times. CDR3 sequence (DNA): TGTGCCAGCAGCGGCATCCGACAGGGCTATGGCTACACCTTC. Protein: CASSGIRQGYGYTF. The genes are TRBV7-2 and TRBJ1-2, with TRBD1 matching over 7 bases. The CDR3 is made up of 14 amino acids. V dropped 5 bases and J dropped 4; count of bases not matched to a gene: 7. Germline V gives CDR1 SGHTA, CDR2 FQGNSA.

This clonotype was seen more than once but under ten times. This sequence joins TRBV4-3 and TRBJ2-2; perhaps TRBD2 as D (6 bases). The CDR3 is made up of 13 amino acids. The V end was cut by 0 bases, the J end by 9 bases, with 8 bases between. In germline, CDR1 is LGHNA, CDR2 YSLEER. The chain's CDR3 is CASSQDGGRELFF. The CDR3 DNA reads TGCGCCAGCAGCCAAGACGGGGGTCGGGAGCTGTTTTTT.

The V call is TRBV2, the J call TRBJ1-6; D possibly corresponds to TRBD1 (6 bases). Looked up from germline, CDR1 is SNHLY and CDR2 is FYNNEI. With 4 bases removed from V and 3 bases from J, the gap between germline ends came to 7 bases. The CDR3 loop spans 14 amino acids. CDR3 protein: CASSGTVYNSPLHF. CDR3 in DNA: TGTGCCAGCAGTGGGACAGTCTATAATTCACCCCTCCACTTT.

This clonotype appeared a few times. This chain connects TRBV20-1 to TRBJ2-7; D uncertain. CDR1 DFQATT and CDR2 SNEGSKA come from the germline V gene (reference sequence). This CDR3 spans 12 amino acids. Between the trimmed V and J ends, which lost 3 bases and 2 bases, there was a span of 8 bases. DNA of the CDR3: TGCAGTGCTAGTAGGTCCCCCTACGAGCAGTACTTC. Protein sequence: CSASRSPYEQYF.

The chain has TRBV4-2 and TRBJ2-7; D might be TRBD2 (6 bases). V lost 1 base to trimming and J lost 5 bases, with 15 bases between them. CDR3 length: 15 amino acids. Germline CDR1 LGHNA, CDR2 YNFKEQ. As DNA, the CDR3 is TGTGCCAGCAGCCAAGGTTCCACAGCGGGCGACGAGCAGTACTTC. This gives the protein CASSQGSTAGDEQYF.

The V gene is TRBV6-1, the J gene TRBJ1-5, with D unresolved. The V gene's germline CDR1 is MNHNS and CDR2 SASEGT. This CDR3 comprises 12 residues. V lost 8 bases to trimming and J lost 5 bases, with 10 bases between them. The CDR3 here is CASHGDYQPQHF. In nucleotides, the CDR3 is TGTGCCAGCCACGGCGACTATCAGCCCCAGCATTTT.

The chain recombines TRBV10-1 with TRBJ2-7; D is possibly TRBD1 (5 bases). The CDR3 loop spans 15 amino acids. Per germline, CDR1 WNHNN and CDR2 SYGVQD (reference sequence). With 2 bases removed from V and 1 base from J, the gap between germline ends came to 12 bases. In nucleotides, the CDR3 is TGCGCCAGCAGTGAGCAGGGTTATGGATCCTACGAGCAGTACTTC. This translates into CASSEQGYGSYEQYF.

This clonotype came up many times. The chain combines TRBV5-1 with TRBJ1-1; D perhaps matches TRBD1 (6 bases). The germline V gene has CDR1 SGHRS and CDR2 YFSETQ. This CDR3 comprises 13 residues. The V gene lost 4 bases and the J gene lost 8 bases, with 15 bases spanning the gap. CDR3 sequence: CASSQQGSTEAFF. The CDR3, as DNA: TGCGCCAGCAGCCAACAGGGCTCAACAGAAGCTTTCTTT.

This clonotype was detected a few times. The chain carries TRBV5-1 and TRBJ2-5; D is unclear. The CDR3 runs 15 residues. Between the trimmed V and J ends, which lost 3 bases and 2 bases, there was a span of 14 bases. Germline values: CDR1 SGHRS, CDR2 YFSETQ. DNA for the CDR3: TGCGCCAGCAGCTCCAAACCCAACTATCAAGAGACCCAGTACTTC. Residues: CASSSKPNYQETQYF.

The rearrangement joins TRBV7-2 to TRBJ2-1; 8 bases are shared with TRBD1. This CDR3 has 13 residues. J gave up 9 bases and V 5 bases, and 6 bases lay outside the gene matches. Per germline, CDR1 SGHTA and CDR2 FQGNSA. The CDR3 is CASSPPGGFEQFF. The CDR3 DNA follows: TGTGCCAGCAGCCCCCCAGGGGGCTTTGAGCAGTTCTTC.

This clonotype has a count of ten or more. The chain recombines TRBV20-1 with TRBJ2-4; D not certain. Germline-derived CDR1 and CDR2 are DFQATT and SNEGSKA (reference sequence). The CDR3 loop spans 14 amino acids. V lost 3 bases and J lost 0, with 9 bases in between. The chain's CDR3 is CSARASLAKNIQYF. The CDR3, as DNA: TGCAGTGCTAGGGCCTCGTTAGCCAAAAACATTCAGTACTTC.

This clonotype was recorded many times. The chain recombines TRBV2 with TRBJ2-1; unclear D gene. From germline, CDR1 is SNHLY and CDR2 FYNNEI. Trimming pared 4 bases from V and 3 bases from J, leaving 7 bases between. The CDR3 is made up of 13 amino acids. The CDR3 DNA sequence: TGTGCCAGCAGTGCTCAGGTCTACAATGAGCAGTTCTTC. This gives the protein CASSAQVYNEQFF.

The sample holds a few counts of this clonotype. CDR3: CASMGFSPNTEAFF. The CDR3 region has the DNA TGTGCCAGCATGGGGTTTAGTCCTAACACTGAAGCTTTCTTT. This chain uses TRBV12-3 or TRBV12-4 with TRBJ1-1; D gene uncertain. V lost 7 bases to trimming and J lost 2 bases, with 14 bases between them. The CDR3 contains 14 residues.